One and the same sample provided the 16 T cell receptor beta chains below, sequenced in a study of T cells after yellow fever vaccination. Via MiXCR, TCRdb re-called the 5' RACE reads, giving one row per CDR3 protein. The sample contains roughly 110,000 distinct CDR3 sequences, approximately 8.4% of which appear only once. Here the sequenced sample was CD8+ T cells sorted from PBMCs, taken 45 days after the yellow fever booster vaccination. The source of these receptors is a man aged 25 to 40 who received the YFV17D yellow fever vaccine.

This clonotype came up many times. V usage is TRBV7-9 and J usage is TRBJ2-3; either TRBD1 or TRBD2 may supply D (5 bases each). Germline CDR1 is SEHNR and CDR2 is FQNEAQ (reference sequence). This CDR3 spans 15 amino acids. V dropped 1 base and J dropped 3 bases, with 11 bases sitting between them. The CDR3 DNA reads as TGTGCCAGCAGCTTAGTGGGACCCAGGACAGATACGCAGTATTTT. Encoded protein: CASSLVGPRTDTQYF.

This clonotype was seen repeatedly, ten times or more. The V and J genes are TRBV19 and TRBJ2-1; D is possibly TRBD2 (6 bases). This CDR3 comprises 15 residues. CDR1 is LNHDA and CDR2 is SQIVND in the germline V gene (reference sequence). The V gene lost 2 bases and the J gene lost 0 bases, with 8 bases spanning the gap. The CDR3 DNA reads as TGTGCCAGTAGTATACGGGGGAGCTCCTACAATGAGCAGTTCTTC. It yields the protein CASSIRGSSYNEQFF.

The chain uses TRBV7-9 and TRBJ2-5; no clear D. V was shortened by 1 base and J by 2 bases, with 8 bases between the two germline ends. The length of the CDR3 is 14 residues. Germline CDR1 is SEHNR and CDR2 is FQNEAQ (reference sequence). The DNA of the CDR3 is TGTGCCAGCAGCTTAGATTTCCGTCAAGAGACCCAGTACTTC. Protein sequence: CASSLDFRQETQYF.

This chain links TRBV4-3 with TRBJ2-2, with 8 positions matching TRBD2. V shed 1 base and J 1 base; nucleotides not matched to a gene: 5. CDR1 and CDR2 (germline): LGHNA, YSLEER. The CDR3 length is 17 residues. CDR3 nucleotides: TGCGCCAGCAGCCAAGCGGGGGGGGGACAGAACACCGGGGAGCTGTTTTTT. This translates into CASSQAGGGQNTGELFF.

The chain carries TRBV5-5 and TRBJ2-6, with D uncertain. CDR1 and CDR2 (germline): SGHKS, YYEKEE (reference sequence). The CDR3 consists of 15 residues. V dropped 4 bases and J dropped 2 bases, with 10 bases sitting between them. The CDR3, as DNA: TGTGCCAGCAGCCCCCAGTATACTGGGGCCAACGTCCTGACTTTC. Its translation is CASSPQYTGANVLTF.

This clonotype showed up many times. The chain carries TRBV4-3 and TRBJ2-7, with D perhaps matching TRBD1 (6 bases). CDR3 length: 15 residues. The germline CDR1 and CDR2 sequences are LGHNA and YSLEER. V dropped 0 bases and J dropped 2 bases, with 11 bases sitting between them. The CDR3 DNA reads as TGCGCCAGCAGCCAAGATCGGGACAACACCTACGAGCAGTACTTC. It codes for CASSQDRDNTYEQYF.

Ten or more counts support this clonotype. The rearrangement links TRBV5-5 to TRBJ2-1; TRBD2 agrees at 12 bases. The CDR3 is made up of 16 amino acids. Germline trimming cut 6 bases from V and 0 bases from J; bases unmatched to any gene: 4. Germline V gives CDR1 SGHKS, CDR2 YYEKEE (reference sequence). This CDR3 reads CASKGLAGDSYNEQFF. CDR3 nucleotide sequence: TGTGCCAGCAAGGGACTAGCGGGTGACTCCTACAATGAGCAGTTCTTC.

This clonotype was found a few times. V is TRBV10-2 and J is TRBJ2-7; 10 bases line up with TRBD2. CDR3 length: 15 residues. Trimming at V came to 7 bases and at J to 0 bases, leaving 6 bases not matched to a gene. CDR1 and CDR2 (germline): WSHSY, SAAADI. The CDR3 DNA sequence: TGCGCCAGCAACTCCGGGACTAGCGTCTCCTACGAGCAGTACTTC. It codes for CASNSGTSVSYEQYF.

At least ten counts were recorded for this clonotype. V and J are TRBV7-2 and TRBJ2-1; 9 bases fit TRBD2. CDR1 is SGHTA, CDR2 FQGNSA, per germline. Losses at the gene ends were 5 bases for V and 4 bases for J; bases not matched to a gene: 6. The CDR3 runs 15 residues. This CDR3 is CASSPAGGPYNEQFF. For the CDR3, the DNA is TGTGCCAGCAGCCCGGCGGGAGGGCCGTACAATGAGCAGTTCTTC.

This clonotype has ten or more counts. This chain links TRBV12-3 or TRBV12-4 with TRBJ1-1, with a possible D match to TRBD1 (5 bases). V was cut by 6 bases and J by 9 bases, with 11 bases left in between. CDR3 size: 11 residues. CDR3 region: CASSLPGKAFF. CDR3 in DNA: TGTGCCAGCAGCCTTCCAGGGAAAGCTTTCTTT.

This clonotype has at least ten counts. The chain carries TRBV27 and TRBJ2-2; D remains unclear. CDR1 and CDR2 from the germline V gene are MNHEY and SMNVEV (reference sequence). V lost 7 bases and J 7 bases, leaving 10 bases between the germline ends. The CDR3 extends over 12 amino acids. The CDR3 DNA follows: TGTGCCAGCATGCCGGGTGGCGGGGAGCTGTTTTTT. It yields the protein CASMPGGGELFF.

This clonotype was detected many times. The chain combines TRBV4-3 with TRBJ2-3; D not resolved. Germline V gene sequence: CDR1 LGHNA, CDR2 YSLEER. The CDR3 covers 17 residues. Trimming took off 2 bases at V and 2 bases at J, with 17 bases between the two ends. CDR3 in amino acids: CASSQLPLGQITDTQYF. The DNA of the CDR3 is TGCGCCAGCAGCCAACTCCCTCTCGGGCAGATCACAGATACGCAGTATTTT.

By proportion, this clonotype is large. The gene calls are TRBV5-1 and TRBJ2-1; 7 bases are a match to TRBD2. The CDR3 is 17 residues long. The ends lost 4 bases at V and 8 bases at J; junction bases unmatched: 18. Germline CDR1 reads SGHRS; CDR2 reads YFSETQ. The CDR3 protein is CASSLETSSYLRDEQFF. The CDR3 coding sequence is TGCGCCAGCAGCCTAGAGACTAGCTCATATCTTAGGGATGAGCAGTTCTTC.

The table lists this clonotype with a count of one. The V and J genes are TRBV5-1 and TRBJ2-3; TRBD1 might be the D (6 bases). Germline loops: CDR1 SGHRS, CDR2 YFSETQ. CDR3 length equals 15 residues. V was cut by 3 bases and J by 2 bases, with 13 bases left in between. This CDR3 reads CASSWGHTTTDTQYF. CDR3 nucleotides: TGCGCCAGCAGCTGGGGACACACGACCACAGATACGCAGTATTTT.

There are a few counts of this clonotype. For the CDR3, the DNA is TGTGCCAGCAGCCCTTCCTCGGCCACAGATACGCAGTATTTT. This sequence encodes CASSPSSATDTQYF. V is TRBV6-1 and J is TRBJ2-3, with D uncertain. This CDR3 is 14 amino acids long. Trimming left V 6 bases short and J 2 bases short, with 12 bases between. Looked up from germline, CDR1 is MNHNS and CDR2 is SASEGT.

This clonotype came up many times. This sequence joins TRBV7-3 and TRBJ2-2; D is unclear. Germline-derived CDR1 and CDR2 are SGHTA and FQGTGA. This CDR3 is built from 12 residues. Trimming pared 1 base from V and 7 bases from J, leaving 4 bases between. CDR3 region: CASSLKNGELFF. The CDR3 nucleotides read TGTGCCAGCAGCTTAAAGAACGGGGAGCTGTTTTTT.